Shown below are 7 T cell receptor beta chains from a single sample sequenced in a study of CD8 T cells in ankylosing spondylitis. Broader study findings: A motif in TCR beta, a set of under 10 highly homologous variants, appeared characteristic of ankylosing spondylitis blood.

The antigens of these receptors remain unknown. Using its own MiXCR run on the 5' RACE reads, TCRdb lists one record per CDR3 protein. The sample carries about 500,000 distinct CDR3 sequences, approximately 11% recorded once. The sequencing input was blood, either unsorted or a sorted T cell fraction (not recorded which). All receptors derive from a male donor with ankylosing spondylitis.

This clonotype was observed once. CDR3 amino acids: CASSYSSGGYGYTF. CDR3 DNA sequence: TGTGCCAGCAGTTACTCAAGTGGCGGCTATGGCTACACCTTC. V is TRBV6-5 and J is TRBJ1-2; D not resolved. This CDR3 has 14 residues. The V gene's germline CDR1 is MNHEY and CDR2 SVGAGI. With 0 bases removed from V and 4 bases from J, the gap between germline ends came to 9 bases.

The CDR3 nucleotides are TGTGCCAGCAGCGCTCCGGCACCCAACTATGGCTACACCTTC. Its protein is CASSAPAPNYGYTF. This chain joins TRBV7-9 and TRBJ1-2; D gene ambiguous. Trimming removed 5 bases at V and 2 bases at J, with 12 bases between. Germline CDR1 is SEHNR and CDR2 is FQNEAQ (reference sequence). The CDR3 loop spans 14 amino acids.

In its sample, this clonotype was seen many times. The rearrangement uses TRBV11-2 and TRBJ1-4; D ambiguous. The CDR3 covers 16 residues. V was trimmed by 1 base and J by 4 bases, leaving 13 bases between them. Germline CDR1 SGHAT, CDR2 FQNNGV. DNA for the CDR3: TGTGCCAGCAGCTTAGGTCCGGGGAGCTATAATGAAAAACTGTTTTTT. Translated, it gives CASSLGPGSYNEKLFF.

As to this clonotype: One end of the junction varies from germline; a read error may be responsible. This chain uses TRBV20-1 with TRBJ2-3; D is ambiguous. The CDR3 loop spans 14 amino acids. From germline, CDR1 is DFQATT and CDR2 SNEGSKA (reference sequence). CDR3 region: CSAKGVSGTDTQYF. The DNA for the CDR3 is TGCAGTGCTAAAGGCGTGTCAGGCACTGATACGCAGTATTTT.

This clonotype was observed a few times. This chain links TRBV20-1 with TRBJ1-2; D gene uncertain. CDR1 DFQATT and CDR2 SNEGSKA come from the germline V gene (reference sequence). This CDR3 spans 9 amino acids. The chain's CDR3 is CSPAHGYTF. The CDR3 DNA reads TGCAGCCCCGCACATGGCTACACCTTC.

Only a few counts were recorded for this clonotype. The chain is built from TRBV12-3 or TRBV12-4 and TRBJ1-5, with D possibly matching TRBD1 (5 bases). V shed 2 bases and J shed 1 base, with 15 bases lying between them. The CDR3 runs 17 residues. DNA of the CDR3: TGTGCCAGCAGTTTATTCCTTGGGGCAGGGAGCAATCAGCCCCAGCATTTT. This encodes CASSLFLGAGSNQPQHF.

This clonotype has more than one count but fewer than ten. This sequence joins TRBV12-3 or TRBV12-4 and TRBJ2-3; 11 nucleotides agree with TRBD2. The CDR3 sequence is 15 residues long. The ends lost 6 bases at V and 2 bases at J; junction bases unmatched: 4. DNA for the CDR3: TGTGCCAGCAGAAGACTAGCGGGGACCACAGATACGCAGTATTTT. Its translation is CASRRLAGTTDTQYF.